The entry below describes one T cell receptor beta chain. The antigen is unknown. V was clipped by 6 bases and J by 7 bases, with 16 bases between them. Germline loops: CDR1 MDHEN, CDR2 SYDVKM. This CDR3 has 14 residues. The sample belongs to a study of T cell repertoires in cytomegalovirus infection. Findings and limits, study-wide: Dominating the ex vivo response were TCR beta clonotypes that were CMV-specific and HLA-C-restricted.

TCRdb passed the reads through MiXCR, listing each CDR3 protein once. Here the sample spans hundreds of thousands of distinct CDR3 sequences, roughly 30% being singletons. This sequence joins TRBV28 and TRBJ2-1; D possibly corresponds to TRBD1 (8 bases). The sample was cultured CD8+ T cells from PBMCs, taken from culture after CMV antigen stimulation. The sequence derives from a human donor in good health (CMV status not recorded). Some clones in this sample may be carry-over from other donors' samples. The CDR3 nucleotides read TGTGCCAGCAGACAGGGGGGGCAAATTAATGAGCAGTTCTTC. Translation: CASRQGGQINEQFF.